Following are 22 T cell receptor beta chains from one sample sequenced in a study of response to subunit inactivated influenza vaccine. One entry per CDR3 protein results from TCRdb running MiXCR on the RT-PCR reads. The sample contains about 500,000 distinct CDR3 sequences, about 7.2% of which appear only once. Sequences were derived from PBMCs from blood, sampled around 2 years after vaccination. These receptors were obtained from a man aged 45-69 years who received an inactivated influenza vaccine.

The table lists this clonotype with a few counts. Here the CDR3 reads CSAPRGTTNEKLFF. In DNA form, the CDR3 reads TGCAGTGCCCCGAGGGGTACAACTAATGAAAAACTGTTTTTT. The J gene is TRBJ1-4, the V gene TRBV20-1; TRBD1 is a possible D gene (5 bases). Trimming took off 6 bases at V and 0 bases at J, with 11 bases between the two ends. Germline CDR1 is DFQATT and CDR2 is SNEGSKA (reference sequence). The CDR3 sequence is 14 residues long.

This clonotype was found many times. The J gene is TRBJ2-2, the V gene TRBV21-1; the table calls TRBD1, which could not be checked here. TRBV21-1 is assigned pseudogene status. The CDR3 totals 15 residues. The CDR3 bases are TGTGCCAGCAGCGGGACAGGGGGCGAGACCGGGGAGCTGTTTTTT. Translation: CASSGTGGETGELFF.

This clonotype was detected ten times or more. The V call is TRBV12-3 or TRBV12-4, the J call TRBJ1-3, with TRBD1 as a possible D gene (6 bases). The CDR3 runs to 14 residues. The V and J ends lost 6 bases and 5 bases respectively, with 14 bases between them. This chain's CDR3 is CASSTGNGRNTIYF. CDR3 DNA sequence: TGTGCCAGCAGCACAGGGAACGGTAGAAACACCATATATTTT.

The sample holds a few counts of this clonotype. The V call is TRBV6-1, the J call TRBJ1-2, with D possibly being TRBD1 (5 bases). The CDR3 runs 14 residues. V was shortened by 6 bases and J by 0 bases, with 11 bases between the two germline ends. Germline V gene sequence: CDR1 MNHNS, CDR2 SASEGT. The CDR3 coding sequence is TGTGCCAGCAGCCGGGGCCGGACTAACTATGGCTACACCTTC. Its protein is CASSRGRTNYGYTF.

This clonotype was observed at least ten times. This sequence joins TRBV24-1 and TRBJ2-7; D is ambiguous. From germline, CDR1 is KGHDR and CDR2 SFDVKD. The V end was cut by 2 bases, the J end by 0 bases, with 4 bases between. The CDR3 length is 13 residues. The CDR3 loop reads CATSDSVSYEQYF. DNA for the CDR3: TGTGCCACCAGTGATTCTGTCTCCTACGAGCAGTACTTC.

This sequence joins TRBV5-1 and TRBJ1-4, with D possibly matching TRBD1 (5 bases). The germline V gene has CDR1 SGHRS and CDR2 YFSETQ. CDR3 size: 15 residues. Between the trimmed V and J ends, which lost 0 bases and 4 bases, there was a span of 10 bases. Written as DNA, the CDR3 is TGCGCCAGCAGCTTGGCCGGGACCCGTAATGAAAAACTGTTTTTT. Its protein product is CASSLAGTRNEKLFF.

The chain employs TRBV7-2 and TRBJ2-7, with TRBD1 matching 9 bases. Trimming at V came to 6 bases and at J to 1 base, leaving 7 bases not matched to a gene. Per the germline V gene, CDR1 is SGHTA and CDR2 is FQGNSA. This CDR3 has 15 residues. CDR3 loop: CASRATGGSSYEQYF. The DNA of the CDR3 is TGTGCCAGCAGGGCGACAGGGGGTTCGTCCTACGAGCAGTACTTC. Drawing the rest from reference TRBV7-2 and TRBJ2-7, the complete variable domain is GAGVSQSPSNKVTEKGKDVELRCDPISGHTALYWYRQSLGQGLEFLIYFQGNSAPDKSGLPSDRFSAERTGGSVSTLTIQRTQQEDSAVYLCASRATGGSSYEQYFGPGTRLTVT.

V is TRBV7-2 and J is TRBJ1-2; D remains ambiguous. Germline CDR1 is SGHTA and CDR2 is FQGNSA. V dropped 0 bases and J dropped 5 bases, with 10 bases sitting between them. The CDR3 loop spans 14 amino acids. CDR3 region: CASSLAGRTYGYTF. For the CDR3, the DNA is TGTGCCAGCAGCTTAGCCGGGCGTACTTATGGCTACACCTTC.

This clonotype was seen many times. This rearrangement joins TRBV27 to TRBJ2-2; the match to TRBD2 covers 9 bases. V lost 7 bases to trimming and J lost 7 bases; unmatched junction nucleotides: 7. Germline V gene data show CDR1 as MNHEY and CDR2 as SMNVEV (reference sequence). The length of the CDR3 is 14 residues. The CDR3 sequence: CASKRGGVGGELFF. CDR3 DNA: TGTGCCAGCAAGCGCGGGGGGGTAGGCGGGGAGCTGTTTTTT.

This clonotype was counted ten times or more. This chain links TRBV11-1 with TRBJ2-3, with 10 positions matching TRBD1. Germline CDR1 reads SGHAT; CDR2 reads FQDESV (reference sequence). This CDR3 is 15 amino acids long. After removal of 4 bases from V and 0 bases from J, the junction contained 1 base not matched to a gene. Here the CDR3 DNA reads TGTGCCAGCAGCTGGGGACAGGGGAGCACAGATACGCAGTATTTT. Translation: CASSWGQGSTDTQYF.

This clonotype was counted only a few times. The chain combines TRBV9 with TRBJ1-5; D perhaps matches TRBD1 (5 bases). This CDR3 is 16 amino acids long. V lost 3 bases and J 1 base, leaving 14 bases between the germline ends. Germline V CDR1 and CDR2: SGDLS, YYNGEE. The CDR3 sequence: CASSAGVGGSNQPQHF. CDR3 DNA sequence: TGTGCCAGCAGCGCCGGCGTGGGGGGGAGCAATCAGCCCCAGCATTTT.

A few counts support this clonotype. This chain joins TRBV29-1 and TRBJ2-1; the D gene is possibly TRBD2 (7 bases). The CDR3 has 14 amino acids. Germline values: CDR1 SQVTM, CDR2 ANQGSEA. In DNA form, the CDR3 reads TGCAGAGGGGGGGGCGCGGGAAGGAACAATGAGCAGTTCTTC. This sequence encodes CRGGGAGRNNEQFF.

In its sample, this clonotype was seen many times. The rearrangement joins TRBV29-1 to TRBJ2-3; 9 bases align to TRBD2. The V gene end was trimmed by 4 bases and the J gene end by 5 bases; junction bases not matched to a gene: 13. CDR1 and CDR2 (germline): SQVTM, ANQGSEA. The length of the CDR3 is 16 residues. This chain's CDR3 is CSVASGTAGGEDTQYF. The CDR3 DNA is TGCAGCGTTGCCTCCGGGACAGCGGGGGGTGAAGATACGCAGTATTTT.

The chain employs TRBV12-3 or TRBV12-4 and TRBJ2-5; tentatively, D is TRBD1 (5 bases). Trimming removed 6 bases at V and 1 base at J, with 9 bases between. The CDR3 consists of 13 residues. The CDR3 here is CASSIGAQETQYF. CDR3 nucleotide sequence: TGTGCCAGCAGCATTGGGGCCCAAGAGACCCAGTACTTC.

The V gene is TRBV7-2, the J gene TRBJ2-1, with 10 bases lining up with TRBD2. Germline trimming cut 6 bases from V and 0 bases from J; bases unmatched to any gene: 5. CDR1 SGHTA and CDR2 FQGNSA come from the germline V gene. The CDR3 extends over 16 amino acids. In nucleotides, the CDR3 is TGTGCCAGCAGACGTACTAGCGGGGTCTCCTACAATGAGCAGTTCTTC. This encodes CASRRTSGVSYNEQFF.

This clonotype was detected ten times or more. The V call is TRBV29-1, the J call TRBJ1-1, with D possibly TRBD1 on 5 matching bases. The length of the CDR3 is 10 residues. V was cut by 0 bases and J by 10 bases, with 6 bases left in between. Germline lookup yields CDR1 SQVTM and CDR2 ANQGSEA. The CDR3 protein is CSVEEGRAFF. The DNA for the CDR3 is TGCAGCGTTGAAGAGGGGCGAGCTTTCTTT.

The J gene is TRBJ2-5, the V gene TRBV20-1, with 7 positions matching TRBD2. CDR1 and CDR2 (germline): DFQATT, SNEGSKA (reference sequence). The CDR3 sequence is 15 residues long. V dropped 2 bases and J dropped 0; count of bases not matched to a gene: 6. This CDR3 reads CSARQVRGYQETQYF. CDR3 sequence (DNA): TGCAGTGCTAGACAAGTGCGGGGGTACCAAGAGACCCAGTACTTC.

The CDR3 region is CASRGHGPSNSPLHF. Here the CDR3 DNA reads TGTGCCAGCAGGGGACACGGCCCAAGTAATTCACCCCTCCACTTT. The V and J genes are TRBV25-1 and TRBJ1-6; maybe TRBD1 (6 bases). Germline CDR1 MGHDK, CDR2 SYGVNS. V was pared by 6 bases and J by 6 bases, with 15 bases between. The CDR3 has 15 amino acids. Complete variable domain (other parts from reference TRBV25-1 and TRBJ1-6): EADIYQTPRYLVIGTGKKITLECSQTMGHDKMYWYQQDPGMELHLIHYSYGVNSTEKGDLSSESTVSRIRTEHFPLTLESARPSHTSQYLCASRGHGPSNSPLHFGNGTRLTVT.

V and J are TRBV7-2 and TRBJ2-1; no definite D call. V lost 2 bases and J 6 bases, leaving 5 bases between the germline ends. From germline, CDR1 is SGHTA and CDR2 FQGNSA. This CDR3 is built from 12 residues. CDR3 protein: CASSLMVNEQFF. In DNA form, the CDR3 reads TGTGCCAGCAGCTTAATGGTCAATGAGCAGTTCTTC.

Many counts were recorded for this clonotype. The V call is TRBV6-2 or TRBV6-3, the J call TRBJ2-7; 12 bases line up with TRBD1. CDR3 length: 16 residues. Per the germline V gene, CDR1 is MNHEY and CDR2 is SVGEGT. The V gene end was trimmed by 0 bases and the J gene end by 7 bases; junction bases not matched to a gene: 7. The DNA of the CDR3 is TGTGCCAGCAGTTACTCACCGGGACAGGGGGCGAAGGAGCAGTACTTC. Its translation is CASSYSPGQGAKEQYF.

This CDR3 reads CSARDLLWTSGNIYEQYF. CDR3 nucleotide sequence: TGCAGTGCTAGAGATCTACTGTGGACTAGCGGGAACATCTACGAGCAGTACTTC. The gene calls are TRBV20-1 and TRBJ2-7; 12 bases agree with TRBD2. The ends lost 0 bases at V and 3 bases at J; junction bases unmatched: 12. The CDR3 totals 18 residues. CDR1 and CDR2 from the germline V gene are DFQATT and SNEGSKA (reference sequence).

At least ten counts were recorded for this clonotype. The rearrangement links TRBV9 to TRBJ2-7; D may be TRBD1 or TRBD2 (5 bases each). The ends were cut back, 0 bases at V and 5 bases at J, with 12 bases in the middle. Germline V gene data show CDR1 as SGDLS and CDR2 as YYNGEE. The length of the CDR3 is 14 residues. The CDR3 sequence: CASSVEPSRDEQYF. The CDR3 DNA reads TGTGCCAGCAGCGTAGAGCCTAGCAGGGACGAGCAGTACTTC. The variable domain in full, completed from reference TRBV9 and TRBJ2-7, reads DSGVTQTPKHLITATGQRVTLRCSPRSGDLSVYWYQQSLDQGLQFLIQYYNGEERAKGNILERFSAQQFPDLHSELNLSSLELGDSALYFCASSVEPSRDEQYFGPGTRLTVT.